These 16 T cell receptor beta chains were sequenced from one sample in a study of tumor-infiltrating lymphocytes in primary liver carcinoma. Alongside blood RNA obtained from unsorted whole blood, germline DNA was also extracted. Starting material of 500 to 600 ng total RNA yielded TCR beta cDNA via a constant-region primer. Amplification in three nested multiplex PCR rounds with slightly modified ARM-PCR gave rise to TCR beta libraries. Amplification in the first two PCR rounds was performed using TRBV1-TRBV30 forward primers and a C-beta reverse primer for around 10 cycles each. One entry per CDR3 protein, called by TCRdb with MiXCR from the multiplex PCR reads. Of 310,000 or so distinct CDR3 sequences listed, about two thirds are singletons. Sequenced: peripheral blood. Receptors originate from a man aged 35 to 55 with primary liver carcinoma and hepatitis B virus infection.

The sample holds many counts of this clonotype. The chain joins TRBV10-3 to TRBJ1-1; unclear D gene. V lost 4 bases and J lost 0, with 3 bases in between. CDR1 and CDR2 (germline): ENHRY, SYGVKD. This CDR3 comprises 12 residues. CDR3 nucleotide sequence: TGTGCCATCAGTGCTCTGAACACTGAAGCTTTCTTT. It is translated as CAISALNTEAFF.

A remark on this clonotype: Mismatch with germline at one junction end may stem from a read error. The chain has TRBV11-2 and TRBJ1-1; TRBD1 aligns across 7 bases. Germline V lookup: CDR1 SGHAT, CDR2 FQNNGV. This CDR3 contains 15 residues. This CDR3 reads CAGSWGDSGVIEAFF. Written as DNA, the CDR3 is TGTGCCGGCAGCTGGGGGGACAGTGGTGTGATTGAAGCTTTCTTT.

This clonotype was counted ten times or more. The chain carries TRBV6-1 and TRBJ2-1; tentatively, D is TRBD1 (6 bases). Germline V lookup: CDR1 MNHNS, CDR2 SASEGT. V was pared by 5 bases and J by 13 bases, with 12 bases between. The CDR3 totals 11 residues. For the CDR3, the DNA is TGTGCCAGCAGTACCCGACAGGCACAGTTCTTC. This codes for CASSTRQAQFF.

A note on this clonotype: An end of the junction does not agree with germline; a read error may underlie this. The J gene is TRBJ1-5, the V gene TRBV6-6; D remains ambiguous. The germline gives CDR1 MNHNY, CDR2 SVGAGI (reference sequence). This CDR3 has 12 amino acids. CDR3 nucleotides: TGTGGCAGCAGCCAAGGTAATCAGCCCCAGCATTTT. This translates into CGSSQGNQPQHF.

The chain recombines TRBV10-3 with TRBJ1-5; no clear D gene. V gave up 4 bases and J gave up 1 base, with 8 bases separating them. The germline V gene encodes CDR1 ENHRY and CDR2 SYGVKD. This CDR3 has 14 residues. The CDR3 loop is CAISAHGSNQPQHF. CDR3 bases: TGTGCCATCAGTGCGCATGGAAGCAATCAGCCCCAGCATTTT.

This clonotype has just a few counts. The CDR3 coding sequence is TGTGCCAGCAGCTTAATCCTCACCGGGGAGCTGTTTTTT. Translating it yields CASSLILTGELFF. The V call is TRBV5-6, the J call TRBJ2-2; no clear D gene. The germline gives CDR1 SGHDT, CDR2 YYEEEE. The CDR3 totals 13 residues. The ends were cut back, 2 bases at V and 4 bases at J, with 6 bases in the middle.

On this clonotype: The CDR3 does not close with the conserved phenylalanine or tryptophan, likely indicating a read error. This chain uses TRBV10-3 with TRBJ2-7, with D possibly matching TRBD2 (6 bases). Trimming left V 7 bases short and J 6 bases short, with 19 bases between. Germline CDR1 ENHRY, CDR2 SYGVKD. CDR3 length: 14 residues. Written as DNA, the CDR3 is TGTGCCATCAAGGCTCTAGCGTCAAATCGCGAGCAGTACCTC. Protein: CAIKALASNREQYL.

Only a few counts were recorded for this clonotype. The CDR3 region is CATSQNTGELFF. CDR3 coding DNA: TGTGCCACCAGCCAAAACACCGGGGAGCTGTTTTTT. The V gene is TRBV24-1, the J gene TRBJ2-2; no definite D call. The CDR3 length is 12 residues. Trimming pared 7 bases from V and 2 bases from J, leaving 4 bases between. From germline, CDR1 is KGHDR and CDR2 SFDVKD.

This clonotype was observed a few times. A much bigger clone sits one base away, suggesting this may be a read error. The chain joins TRBV6-1 to TRBJ2-1; no clear D gene. This CDR3 region has 8 residues. Germline CDR1 and CDR2: MNHNS and SASEGT. The CDR3: CVVGAQFF. In nucleotides, the CDR3 is TGCGTCGTAGGAGCGCAGTTCTTC.

This clonotype was seen a few times. Because the CDR3 is missing its conserved closing phenylalanine or tryptophan, this is likely a read error. The genes are TRBV11-2 and TRBJ1-3; D call uncertain. Germline-derived CDR1 and CDR2 are SGHAT and FQNNGV. The CDR3 loop spans 14 amino acids. The CDR3 loop reads CASSFFDPGNTIYL. CDR3 DNA sequence: TGTGCCAGCAGCTTTTTCGACCCTGGTAACACCATATATCTT.

This clonotype was recorded many times. The gene calls are TRBV11-2 and TRBJ2-7; D is undetermined. The CDR3 totals 14 residues. The V end was cut by 1 base, the J end by 3 bases, with 10 bases between. The germline CDR1 and CDR2 sequences are SGHAT and FQNNGV. CDR3 in DNA: TGTGCCAGCAGCTTAGTGTCGAGAAACTACGAGCAGTACTTC. It yields the protein CASSLVSRNYEQYF.

CDR3 in amino acids: CASSLVGDQPQHF. The CDR3 DNA reads TGTGCCAGCAGTTTGGTTGGAGATCAGCCCCAGCATTTT. The chain has TRBV28 and TRBJ1-5; D gene uncertain. V lost 3 bases to trimming and J lost 5 bases, with 8 bases between them. This CDR3 contains 13 residues. Germline V lookup: CDR1 MDHEN, CDR2 SYDVKM.

For this clonotype: It may be a read error: a sequence one base away is much more abundant. The J gene is TRBJ2-5, the V gene TRBV6-2 or TRBV6-3; D remains unclear. The CDR3 loop spans 13 amino acids. Germline-derived CDR1 and CDR2 are MNHEY and SVGEGT. CDR3 in amino acids: CVSSLMERETQYF. The CDR3 DNA reads TGTGTCAGCAGCCTGATGGAGAGGGAGACCCAGTACTTC.

Of note for this clonotype: At one of its ends the junction is not consistent with the germline gene, which may arise from a read error. The chain carries TRBV6-5 and TRBJ1-3, with D unresolved. CDR1 and CDR2 (germline): MNHEY, SVGAGI. This CDR3 is 15 amino acids long. CDR3 residues: CASRRGRNSGDTIYF. For the CDR3, the DNA is TGTGCCAGCAGACGAGGACGGAACTCTGGAGACACCATATATTTT.

Turning to this clonotype: A much larger clone differs from this one at a single base, so this may be a read error. This chain uses TRBV12-3 or TRBV12-4 with TRBJ2-7; D is unresolved. The CDR3 is made up of 14 amino acids. CDR3: CTSSLYGLSYEQYF. The CDR3, as DNA: TGTACCAGCAGTTTATATGGCCTCTCCTACGAGCAGTACTTC.

The table lists this clonotype with a few counts. The chain links TRBV30 to TRBJ1-3; D gene uncertain. The CDR3 has 13 residues. The V end lost 1 base, the J end lost 0 bases, and 4 bases lay between the germline ends. Germline CDR1 is GTSNPN and CDR2 is SVGIG (reference sequence). CDR3 sequence (DNA): TGTGCCTGGAGTGAGGTCTCTGGAAACACCATATATTTT. It yields the protein CAWSEVSGNTIYF.